The 27 T cell receptor beta chains presented below share a single source sample, sequenced in a study of T cells expressing NK-cell markers. TCRdb reprocessed the 5' RACE reads and stores each CDR3 protein as one record, lacking DNA. The data include 350,000 to 400,000 distinct CDR3 sequences; the top ten clones carry roughly 10%. Sequencing was done on a sample of blood T cells: a sorted CD56 or NKG2C T cell subset, CD4+ or CD8+ T cells, or bulk PBMC T cells (not recorded which). All receptors derive from a woman aged 50 to 60 in good health.

This sequence joins TRBV15 and TRBJ2-1. The CDR3 spans 13 residues. Germline CDR1 LNHNV, CDR2 YYDKDF (reference sequence). CDR3 sequence reads: CATSSASRDEQFF.

V is TRBV10-2 and J is TRBJ2-1; no DNA is available, so the TRBD1 call from TCRdb remains unchecked. CDR3 length: 15 residues. Looked up from germline, CDR1 is WSHSY and CDR2 is SAAADI. This chain's CDR3 is CASTMRGRLSNEQFF.

The chain recombines TRBV6-6 with TRBJ1-5; TCRdb's D call, TRBD1, is unchecked because there is no DNA. CDR1 is MNHNY and CDR2 is SVGAGI in the germline V gene (reference sequence). This CDR3 contains 14 residues. The CDR3 spells CASSYGGQGQPQHF.

The genes are TRBV24-1 and TRBJ2-2; TCRdb's D call of TRBD2 is untestable without DNA. Germline CDR1 is KGHDR and CDR2 is SFDVKD. This CDR3 is 15 amino acids long. The CDR3 here is CATSAGLGVTGELFF.

The gene calls are TRBV13 and TRBJ2-1; TCRdb's D call of TRBD2 is untestable without DNA. The CDR3 runs 19 residues. Germline V gene sequence: CDR1 PRHDT, CDR2 FYEKMQ (reference sequence). The CDR3 here is CASSLGGSGRMSSYNEQFF.

The chain links TRBV20-1 to TRBJ2-3; absent DNA, TCRdb's TRBD2 call cannot be checked. The CDR3 sequence is 14 residues long. The germline gives CDR1 DFQATT, CDR2 SNEGSKA (reference sequence). CDR3 region: CSGKGSGRQDTQYF.

This chain uses TRBV30 with TRBJ2-2; TCRdb indicates TRBD2, and absent DNA this call remains unverified. CDR3 length equals 16 residues. The germline gives CDR1 GTSNPN, CDR2 SVGIG (reference sequence). This CDR3 reads CAWSRGASGGTGELFF.

The V and J genes are TRBV21-1 and TRBJ2-1; absent DNA, TCRdb's TRBD2 call cannot be checked. TRBV21-1 is a recognized pseudogene. The CDR3 has 17 residues. This chain's CDR3 is CASSPRTSGEAGNEQFF.

The chain is built from TRBV7-2 and TRBJ2-3. Germline V gives CDR1 SGHTA, CDR2 FQGNSA. The CDR3 is 11 residues long. CDR3 protein: CASRSFHTQYF.

The rearrangement uses TRBV5-1 and TRBJ2-1. The CDR3 covers 14 residues. CDR1 and CDR2 from the germline V gene are SGHRS and YFSETQ. The CDR3: CASRVGSSYNEQFF.

The chain employs TRBV5-1 and TRBJ2-4; TCRdb selects TRBD2, and the lack of DNA leaves this call unchecked. This CDR3 is built from 18 residues. CDR1 and CDR2 (germline): SGHRS, YFSETQ. The CDR3: CASSSAGGALLAKNIQYF. Full variable domain (outside the CDR3, taken from reference TRBV5-1 and TRBJ2-4): KAGVTQTPRYLIKTRGQQVTLSCSPISGHRSVSWYQQTPGQGLQFLFEYFSETQRNKGNFPGRFSGRQFSNSRSEMNVSTLELGDSALYLCASSSAGGALLAKNIQYFGAGTRLSVL.

The chain carries TRBV20-1 and TRBJ2-2. The CDR3 is made up of 15 amino acids. CDR1 and CDR2 from the germline V gene are DFQATT and SNEGSKA (reference sequence). The CDR3 is CSAPTHEDNTGELFF.

The rearrangement uses TRBV12-5 and TRBJ1-1; no DNA is available, so the TRBD1 call from TCRdb remains unchecked. Germline CDR1 is LGHNT and CDR2 is FRNRAP. The CDR3 has 14 residues. This CDR3 reads CASGLVEGSTEAFF.

The rearrangement links TRBV5-6 to TRBJ2-7. Germline lookup yields CDR1 SGHDT and CDR2 YYEEEE. The CDR3 totals 14 residues. CDR3 region: CASSFRRIPYEQYF.

The chain links TRBV29-1 to TRBJ2-1; checking the TCRdb D call of TRBD1 is not possible without DNA. Germline lookup yields CDR1 SQVTM and CDR2 ANQGSEA. CDR3 length: 12 residues. CDR3 protein: CSVSGRDNEQFF.

This chain links TRBV7-6 with TRBJ2-1; TCRdb's assignment of TRBD2 cannot be checked, as there is no DNA. From germline, CDR1 is SGHVS and CDR2 FNYEAQ. The CDR3 contains 12 residues. The CDR3 here is CASGLDVYEQFF.

This chain connects TRBV9 to TRBJ2-1; there is no DNA to check the TCRdb D call of TRBD2. Germline V lookup: CDR1 SGDLS, CDR2 YYNGEE. The CDR3 is 16 residues long. The CDR3 loop reads CASSARRTSGYNEQFF.

The CDR3 loop is CASSRSDQETQYF. This chain uses TRBV18 with TRBJ2-5. Germline loops: CDR1 KGHSH, CDR2 LQKENI. This CDR3 has 13 residues.

This chain uses TRBV7-8 with TRBJ2-1. Germline CDR1 is SGHVS and CDR2 is FQNEAQ. The CDR3 is made up of 16 amino acids. The CDR3 here is CASTTDDLSSYNEQFF.

The rearrangement uses TRBV29-1 and TRBJ2-7; absent DNA, TCRdb's TRBD2 call cannot be checked. Germline CDR1 is SQVTM and CDR2 is ANQGSEA. This CDR3 contains 14 residues. CDR3 sequence: CSARGREGLYEQYF.

The chain combines TRBV12-3 or TRBV12-4 with TRBJ2-5; with no DNA, the TCRdb D assignment of TRBD1 cannot be verified. The CDR3 extends over 15 amino acids. CDR3 loop: CASSPPGGPRETQYF.

The chain combines TRBV6-1 with TRBJ2-1. Germline V gene sequence: CDR1 MNHNS, CDR2 SASEGT. CDR3 size: 11 residues. The CDR3 is CASTTHNEQFF.

CDR3: CASLGTRDPVVQYF. The rearrangement uses TRBV2 and TRBJ2-7; with no DNA, the TCRdb D assignment of TRBD2 cannot be verified. The CDR3 runs 14 residues. Germline values: CDR1 SNHLY, CDR2 FYNNEI. The full variable domain, completed using reference TRBV2 and TRBJ2-7, is EPEVTQTPSHQVTQMGQEVILRCVPISNHLYFYWYRQILGQKVEFLVSFYNNEISEKSEIFDDQFSVERPDGSNFTLKIRSTKLEDSAMYFCASLGTRDPVVQYFGPGTRLTVT.

J is TRBJ1-2 and V is TRBV20-1. Germline loops: CDR1 DFQATT, CDR2 SNEGSKA (reference sequence). The CDR3 sequence is 11 residues long. Here the CDR3 reads CSVQGNYGYTF.

The chain carries TRBV10-3 and TRBJ2-3; TCRdb gives TRBD1 as the D gene, but with no DNA this cannot be confirmed. Germline-derived CDR1 and CDR2 are ENHRY and SYGVKD. The CDR3 has 15 residues. The CDR3 region is CAISGKGGDTDTQYF.

The CDR3: CASSARDNKNIQYF. This chain joins TRBV9 and TRBJ2-4; TCRdb designates TRBD1, a call that cannot be tested without DNA. This CDR3 is 14 amino acids long. The V gene's germline CDR1 is SGDLS and CDR2 YYNGEE.

This chain links TRBV20-1 with TRBJ1-5. In germline, CDR1 is DFQATT, CDR2 SNEGSKA (reference sequence). The CDR3 is 12 amino acids. CDR3: CSASRRAQPQHF.